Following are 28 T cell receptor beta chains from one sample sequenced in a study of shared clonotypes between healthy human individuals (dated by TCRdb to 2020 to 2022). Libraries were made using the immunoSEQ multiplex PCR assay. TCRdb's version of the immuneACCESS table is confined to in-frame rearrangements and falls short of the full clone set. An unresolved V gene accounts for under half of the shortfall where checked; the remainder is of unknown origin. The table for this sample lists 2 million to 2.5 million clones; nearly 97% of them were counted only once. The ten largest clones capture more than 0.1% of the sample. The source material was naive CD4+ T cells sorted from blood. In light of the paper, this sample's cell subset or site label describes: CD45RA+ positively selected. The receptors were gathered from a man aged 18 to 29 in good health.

CDR3 sequence (DNA): TGTGCCAGCAGACTTGCATCCGAGCAGTACTTC. Translating it yields CASRLASEQYF. This rearrangement joins TRBV28 to TRBJ2-7; D gene ambiguous. Germline V gene data show CDR1 as MDHEN and CDR2 as SYDVKM. V lost 6 bases and J lost 6, with 9 bases in between. The CDR3 has 11 residues.

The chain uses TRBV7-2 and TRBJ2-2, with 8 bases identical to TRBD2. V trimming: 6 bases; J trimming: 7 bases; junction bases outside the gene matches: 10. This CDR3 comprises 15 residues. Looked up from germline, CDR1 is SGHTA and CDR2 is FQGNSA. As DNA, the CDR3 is TGTGCCAGCAGGAGCGGGAGTGGGGTCGGCGGGGAGCTGTTTTTT. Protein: CASRSGSGVGGELFF.

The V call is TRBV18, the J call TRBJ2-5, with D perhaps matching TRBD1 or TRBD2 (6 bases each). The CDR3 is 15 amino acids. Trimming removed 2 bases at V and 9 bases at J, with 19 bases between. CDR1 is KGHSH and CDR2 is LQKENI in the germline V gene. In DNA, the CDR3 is TGTGCCAGCTCACCATCCGGGGGCCTCCAGTGGGCCCAGTACTTC. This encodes CASSPSGGLQWAQYF.

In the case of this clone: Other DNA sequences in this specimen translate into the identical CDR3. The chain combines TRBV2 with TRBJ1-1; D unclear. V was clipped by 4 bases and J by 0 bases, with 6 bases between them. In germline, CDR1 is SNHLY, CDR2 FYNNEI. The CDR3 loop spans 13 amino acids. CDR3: CASSVGLNTEAFF. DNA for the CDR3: TGTGCCAGCAGTGTTGGATTGAACACTGAAGCTTTCTTT. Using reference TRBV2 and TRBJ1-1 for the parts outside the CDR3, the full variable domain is EPEVTQTPSHQVTQMGQEVILRCVPISNHLYFYWYRQILGQKVEFLVSFYNNEISEKSEIFDDQFSVERPDGSNFTLKIRSTKLEDSAMYFCASSVGLNTEAFFGQGTRLTVV.

The CDR3 here is CASSEGQGVHEQYF. CDR3 nucleotide sequence: TGTGCCAGCAGTGAAGGACAGGGAGTCCACGAGCAGTACTTC. The chain links TRBV25-1 to TRBJ2-7; 8 bases are a match to TRBD1. The CDR3 consists of 14 residues. Germline V CDR1 and CDR2: MGHDK, SYGVNS. V lost 2 bases to trimming and J lost 5 bases; unmatched junction nucleotides: 5.

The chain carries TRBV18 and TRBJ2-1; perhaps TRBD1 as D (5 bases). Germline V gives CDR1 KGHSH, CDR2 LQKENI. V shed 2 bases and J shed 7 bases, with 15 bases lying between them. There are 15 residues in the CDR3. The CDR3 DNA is TGTGCCAGCTCACCAGACGGCTTGGGGCGGAATGAGCAGTTCTTC. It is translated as CASSPDGLGRNEQFF.

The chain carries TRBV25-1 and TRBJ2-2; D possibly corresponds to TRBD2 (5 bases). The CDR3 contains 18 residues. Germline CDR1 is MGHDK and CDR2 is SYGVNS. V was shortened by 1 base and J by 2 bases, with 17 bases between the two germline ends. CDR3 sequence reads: CASSEFNGGGSNTGELFF. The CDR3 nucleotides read TGTGCCAGCAGTGAATTTAATGGAGGAGGCAGCAACACCGGGGAGCTGTTTTTT.

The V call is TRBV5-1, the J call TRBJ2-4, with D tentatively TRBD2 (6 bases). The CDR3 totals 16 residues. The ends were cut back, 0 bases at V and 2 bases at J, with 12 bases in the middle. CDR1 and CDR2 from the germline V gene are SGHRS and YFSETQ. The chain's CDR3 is CASSLAGTVTKNIQYF. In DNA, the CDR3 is TGCGCCAGCAGCTTGGCCGGGACTGTAACCAAAAACATTCAGTACTTC.

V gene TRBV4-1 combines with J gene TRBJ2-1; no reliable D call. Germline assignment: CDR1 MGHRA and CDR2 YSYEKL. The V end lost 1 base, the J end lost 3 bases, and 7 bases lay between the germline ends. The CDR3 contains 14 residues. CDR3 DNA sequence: TGCGCCAGCAGCCAAGTTCAGTTCTACAATGAGCAGTTCTTC. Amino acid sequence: CASSQVQFYNEQFF.

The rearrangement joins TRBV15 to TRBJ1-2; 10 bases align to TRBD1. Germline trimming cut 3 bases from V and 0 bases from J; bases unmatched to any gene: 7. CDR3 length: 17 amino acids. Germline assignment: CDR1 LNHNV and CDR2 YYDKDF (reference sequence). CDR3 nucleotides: TGTGCCACCAGCAGCCGACAGGGGGCCAGTTCTAACTATGGCTACACCTTC. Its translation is CATSSRQGASSNYGYTF.

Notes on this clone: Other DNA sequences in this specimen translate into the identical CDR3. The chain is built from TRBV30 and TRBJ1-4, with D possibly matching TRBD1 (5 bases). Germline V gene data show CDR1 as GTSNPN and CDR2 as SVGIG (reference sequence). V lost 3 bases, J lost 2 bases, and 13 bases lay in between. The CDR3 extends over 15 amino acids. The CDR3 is CAWSSTGATNEKLFF. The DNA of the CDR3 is TGTGCCTGGAGCTCCACCGGGGCTACTAATGAAAAACTGTTTTTT.

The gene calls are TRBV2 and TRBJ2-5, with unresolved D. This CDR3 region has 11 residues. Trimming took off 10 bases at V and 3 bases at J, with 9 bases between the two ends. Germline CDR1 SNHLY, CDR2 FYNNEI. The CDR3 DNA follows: TGTGCCACCCAACGTGAAGAGACCCAGTACTTC. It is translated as CATQREETQYF. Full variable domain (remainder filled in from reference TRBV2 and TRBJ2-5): EPEVTQTPSHQVTQMGQEVILRCVPISNHLYFYWYRQILGQKVEFLVSFYNNEISEKSEIFDDQFSVERPDGSNFTLKIRSTKLEDSAMYFCATQREETQYFGPGTRLLVL.

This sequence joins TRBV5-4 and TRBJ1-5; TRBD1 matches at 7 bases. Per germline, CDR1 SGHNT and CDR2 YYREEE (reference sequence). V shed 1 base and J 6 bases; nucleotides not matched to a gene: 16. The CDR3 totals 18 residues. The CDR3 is CASSLMTGPTRPTQPQHF. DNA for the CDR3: TGTGCCAGCAGCTTGATGACAGGGCCTACCCGCCCAACTCAGCCCCAGCATTTT.

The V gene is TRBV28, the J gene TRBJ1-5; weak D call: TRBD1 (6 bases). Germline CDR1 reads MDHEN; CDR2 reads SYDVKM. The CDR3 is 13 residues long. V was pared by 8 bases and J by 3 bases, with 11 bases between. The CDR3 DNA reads TGTGCCAGCGAGGGGGGATTCAATCAGCCCCAGCATTTT. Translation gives CASEGGFNQPQHF.

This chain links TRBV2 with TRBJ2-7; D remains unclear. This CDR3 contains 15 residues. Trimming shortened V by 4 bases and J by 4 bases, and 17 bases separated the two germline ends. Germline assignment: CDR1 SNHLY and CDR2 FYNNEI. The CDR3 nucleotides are TGTGCCAGCAGTGCCGTCCTCTCTCCACCTTACGAGCAGTACTTC. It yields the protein CASSAVLSPPYEQYF.

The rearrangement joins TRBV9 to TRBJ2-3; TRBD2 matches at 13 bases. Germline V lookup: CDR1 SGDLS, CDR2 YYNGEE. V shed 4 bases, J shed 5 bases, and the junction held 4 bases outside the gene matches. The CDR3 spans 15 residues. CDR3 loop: CASSTSGRAQDTQYF. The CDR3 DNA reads TGTGCCAGCAGCACTAGCGGGAGGGCCCAAGATACGCAGTATTTT.

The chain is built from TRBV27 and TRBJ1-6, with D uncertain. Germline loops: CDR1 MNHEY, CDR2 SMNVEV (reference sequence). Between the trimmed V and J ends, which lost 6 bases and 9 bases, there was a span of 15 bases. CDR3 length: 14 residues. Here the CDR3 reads CASSRPDRVSPLHF. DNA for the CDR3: TGTGCCAGCAGCCGGCCTGACCGGGTTTCACCCCTCCACTTT.

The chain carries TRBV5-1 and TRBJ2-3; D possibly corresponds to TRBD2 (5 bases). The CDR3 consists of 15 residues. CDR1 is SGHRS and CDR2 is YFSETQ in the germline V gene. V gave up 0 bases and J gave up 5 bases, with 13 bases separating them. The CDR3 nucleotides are TGCGCCAGCAGCTTGGTAGGAGGAGTTGAAGATACGCAGTATTTT. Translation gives CASSLVGGVEDTQYF.

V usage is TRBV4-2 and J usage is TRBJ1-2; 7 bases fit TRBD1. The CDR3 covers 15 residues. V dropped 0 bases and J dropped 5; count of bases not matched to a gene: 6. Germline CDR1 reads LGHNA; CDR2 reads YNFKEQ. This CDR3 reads CASSQERGRGYGYTF. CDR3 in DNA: TGTGCCAGCAGCCAAGAAAGGGGGCGCGGTTATGGCTACACCTTC.

CDR3 protein: CASSLTGKRSYEQYF. CDR3 in DNA: TGCGCCAGCAGCTTAACAGGGAAAAGGTCCTACGAGCAGTACTTC. This chain connects TRBV5-1 to TRBJ2-7, with a possible D match to TRBD1 (6 bases). The V gene's germline CDR1 is SGHRS and CDR2 YFSETQ. Trimming pared 2 bases from V and 1 base from J, leaving 13 bases between. This CDR3 region has 15 residues.

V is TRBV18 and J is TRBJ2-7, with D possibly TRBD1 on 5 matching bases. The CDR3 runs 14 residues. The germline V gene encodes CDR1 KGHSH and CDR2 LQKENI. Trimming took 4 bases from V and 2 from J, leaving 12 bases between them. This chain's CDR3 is CASSQTGSAYEQYF. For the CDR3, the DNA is TGTGCCAGCTCACAAACAGGATCTGCCTACGAGCAGTACTTC.

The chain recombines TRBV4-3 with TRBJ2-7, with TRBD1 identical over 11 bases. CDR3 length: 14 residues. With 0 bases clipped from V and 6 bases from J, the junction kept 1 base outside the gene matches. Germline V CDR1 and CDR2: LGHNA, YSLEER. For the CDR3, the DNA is TGCGCCAGCAGCCAAGAGGGGACAGGGGGCGAGCAGTACTTC. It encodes CASSQEGTGGEQYF.

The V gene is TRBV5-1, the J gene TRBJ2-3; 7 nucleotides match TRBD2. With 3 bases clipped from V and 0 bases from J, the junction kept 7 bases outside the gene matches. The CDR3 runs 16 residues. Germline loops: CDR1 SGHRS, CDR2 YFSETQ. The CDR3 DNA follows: TGCGCCAGCAGCTCCTCTAGCGGCACCAGCACAGATACGCAGTATTTT. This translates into CASSSSSGTSTDTQYF.

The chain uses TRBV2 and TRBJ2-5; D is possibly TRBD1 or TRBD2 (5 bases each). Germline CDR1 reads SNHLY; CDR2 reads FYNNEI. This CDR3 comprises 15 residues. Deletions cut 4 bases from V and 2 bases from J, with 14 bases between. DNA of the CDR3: TGTGCCAGCAGTGCTTGGGGGATTAAACAAGAGACCCAGTACTTC. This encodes CASSAWGIKQETQYF.

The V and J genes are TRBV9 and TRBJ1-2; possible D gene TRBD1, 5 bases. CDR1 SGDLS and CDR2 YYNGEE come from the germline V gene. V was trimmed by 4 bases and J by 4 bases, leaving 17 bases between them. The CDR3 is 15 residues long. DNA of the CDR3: TGTGCCAGCAGCAACGGACCCAGGGCCGGCTATGGCTACACCTTC. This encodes CASSNGPRAGYGYTF.

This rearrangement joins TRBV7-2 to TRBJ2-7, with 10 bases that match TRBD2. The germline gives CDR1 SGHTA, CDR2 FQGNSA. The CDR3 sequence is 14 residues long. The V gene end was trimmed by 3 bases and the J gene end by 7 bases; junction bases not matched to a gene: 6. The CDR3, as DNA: TGTGCCAGCAGCTTGCTAGCGGGGGTCGGAGAGCAGTACTTC. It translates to CASSLLAGVGEQYF.

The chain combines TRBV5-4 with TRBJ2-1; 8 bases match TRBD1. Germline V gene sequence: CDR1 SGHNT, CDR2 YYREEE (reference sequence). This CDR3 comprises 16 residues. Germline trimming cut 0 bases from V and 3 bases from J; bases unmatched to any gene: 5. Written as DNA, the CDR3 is TGTGCCAGCAGCTTGGTCGTTGGACAGGGCTACAATGAGCAGTTCTTC. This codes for CASSLVVGQGYNEQFF.

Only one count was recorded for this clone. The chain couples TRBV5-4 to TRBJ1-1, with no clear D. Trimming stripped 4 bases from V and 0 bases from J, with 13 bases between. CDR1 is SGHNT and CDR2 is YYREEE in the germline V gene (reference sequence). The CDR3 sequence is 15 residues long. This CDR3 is CASSPEPVLNTEAFF. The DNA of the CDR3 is TGTGCCAGCAGCCCGGAGCCGGTATTGAACACTGAAGCTTTCTTT.